This entry lists 25 T cell receptor beta chains sequenced from one sample in a study of T cells after yellow fever vaccination. MiXCR, run by TCRdb on the 5' RACE reads, gives a single entry per CDR3 protein. The sample lists around 310,000 distinct CDR3 sequences, 3.5% to 5% seen once, with approximately 20% in the top ten. This sample comprised PBMCs, obtained 15 days after the yellow fever booster vaccination. Receptor source: a young man who received the YFV17D yellow fever vaccine.

This clonotype was found many times. The rearrangement uses TRBV12-3 or TRBV12-4 and TRBJ1-1; D possibly corresponds to TRBD1 (5 bases). Trimming took off 9 bases at V and 4 bases at J, with 15 bases between the two ends. The CDR3 has 13 residues. CDR3 in amino acids: CASRISGVTEAFF. CDR3 bases: TGTGCCAGTAGGATTTCGGGGGTCACTGAAGCTTTCTTT.

This clonotype was counted between two and nine times. The V call is TRBV5-1, the J call TRBJ2-5; the D gene is possibly TRBD2 (6 bases). V was pared by 2 bases and J by 0 bases, with 8 bases between. Per germline, CDR1 SGHRS and CDR2 YFSETQ. The CDR3 spans 14 residues. CDR3 DNA: TGCGCCAGCAGCTTATCGGGGGACCAAGAGACCCAGTACTTC. It codes for CASSLSGDQETQYF.

The gene calls are TRBV6-2 or TRBV6-3 and TRBJ2-6; D possibly uses TRBD1 or TRBD2 (6 bases each). The CDR3 runs 18 residues. V was pared by 10 bases and J by 4 bases, with 26 bases between. Germline-derived CDR1 and CDR2 are MNHEY and SVGEGT. CDR3 sequence: CATKRGRQGPSGANVLTF. The DNA for the CDR3 is TGTGCCACCAAGAGGGGGAGGCAGGGGCCCTCCGGGGCCAACGTCCTGACTTTC.

This clonotype occurred many times. In nucleotides, the CDR3 is TGCGCCAGCAGCTTGACGGGGATAAACAATGAGCAGTTCTTC. Protein sequence: CASSLTGINNEQFF. This sequence joins TRBV5-1 and TRBJ2-1; tentatively, D is TRBD2 (5 bases). The CDR3 consists of 14 residues. CDR1 and CDR2 from the germline V gene are SGHRS and YFSETQ. Trimming cost V 1 base and J 5 bases, with 10 bases left between them.

V and J are TRBV5-1 and TRBJ2-2, with 10 bases fitting TRBD2. The V segment lost 1 base and the J segment 6 bases; nucleotides outside the gene matches: 6. The CDR3 loop spans 16 amino acids. The germline V gene encodes CDR1 SGHRS and CDR2 YFSETQ. The DNA of the CDR3 is TGCGCCAGCAGCTTGCGCACTAGCGGGGTATCCGGGGAGCTGTTTTTT. Its protein product is CASSLRTSGVSGELFF.

This clonotype came up many times. The V and J genes are TRBV5-1 and TRBJ2-7; the D gene is possibly TRBD1 (6 bases). The V end lost 0 bases, the J end lost 5 bases, and 15 bases lay between the germline ends. This CDR3 is 15 amino acids long. The germline CDR1 and CDR2 sequences are SGHRS and YFSETQ. The chain's CDR3 is CASSLDREFFHEQYF. CDR3 nucleotide sequence: TGCGCCAGCAGCTTGGACAGGGAGTTTTTCCACGAGCAGTACTTC.

This clonotype has a count of ten or more. The chain recombines TRBV4-3 with TRBJ2-2; TRBD2 aligns across 11 bases. V was pared by 6 bases and J by 5 bases, with 5 bases of the junction left unmatched. Per the germline V gene, CDR1 is LGHNA and CDR2 is YSLEER. The CDR3 runs 15 residues. The CDR3 spells CASSYSGGGTGELFF. The CDR3, as DNA: TGCGCCAGCAGTTATAGCGGGGGGGGAACCGGGGAGCTGTTTTTT.

This clonotype was counted at least ten times. The chain uses TRBV6-2 or TRBV6-3 and TRBJ2-7; D ambiguous. The V end was cut by 1 base, the J end by 5 bases, with 0 bases between. CDR1 and CDR2 (germline): MNHEY, SVGEGT. The CDR3 is 10 amino acids. This CDR3 is CASSYYEQYF. CDR3 DNA: TGTGCCAGCAGTTACTACGAGCAGTACTTC.

The chain has TRBV19 and TRBJ2-3; D may be TRBD1 (5 bases). The V gene lost 4 bases and the J gene lost 2 bases, with 13 bases spanning the gap. The CDR3 runs to 15 residues. The germline V gene encodes CDR1 LNHDA and CDR2 SQIVND (reference sequence). Written as DNA, the CDR3 is TGTGCCAGTAGTAGTGACAGATCCCCCACAGATACGCAGTATTTT. Its translation: CASSSDRSPTDTQYF.

This clonotype was observed at least ten times. J is TRBJ2-7 and V is TRBV6-2 or TRBV6-3; 11 positions agree with TRBD2. Trimming at V came to 5 bases and at J to 0 bases, leaving 9 bases not matched to a gene. CDR1 and CDR2 (germline): MNHEY, SVGEGT. The CDR3 has 17 amino acids. CDR3 sequence: CASSLAGGRRSSYEQYV. Here the CDR3 DNA reads TGTGCCAGCAGTCTAGCGGGGGGCCGAAGGAGCTCCTACGAGCAGTACGTC.

The genes are TRBV6-1 and TRBJ1-1; no definite D call. The CDR3 runs 12 residues. Per the germline V gene, CDR1 is MNHNS and CDR2 is SASEGT. V was pared by 6 bases and J by 8 bases, with 13 bases between. The CDR3 DNA is TGTGCCAGCAGCCCGAGCGCGTGGGAAGCTTTCTTT. This codes for CASSPSAWEAFF.

The chain carries TRBV7-6 and TRBJ2-5; D is tentatively TRBD1 or TRBD2 (7 bases each). Germline CDR1 and CDR2: SGHVS and FNYEAQ. The CDR3 extends over 15 amino acids. Trimming took off 2 bases at V and 5 bases at J, with 15 bases between the two ends. CDR3 in DNA: TGTGCCAGCAGCTTATATCAGGGGGGGTCGGAGACCCAGTACTTC. Amino acid sequence: CASSLYQGGSETQYF. Together with reference TRBV7-6 and TRBJ2-5, the CDR3 gives the full variable domain: GAGVSQSPRYKVTKRGQDVALRCDPISGHVSLYWYRQALGQGPEFLTYFNYEAQQDKSGLPNDRFSAERPEGSISTLTIQRTEQRDSAMYRCASSLYQGGSETQYFGPGTRLLVL.

In this sample, this clonotype turned up a few times. One end of the junction varies from germline; a read error may be responsible. V is TRBV7-7 and J is TRBJ2-5, with D possibly TRBD2 on 5 matching bases. The V gene's germline CDR1 is SSHAT and CDR2 FNYEAQ (reference sequence). There are 14 residues in the CDR3. The CDR3 here is CASSSNGLSGTQYF. CDR3 DNA: TGTGCTAGCAGCTCCAACGGACTCAGTGGGACCCAGTACTTC. Supplemented by reference TRBV7-7 and TRBJ2-5, the full variable domain reads GAGVSQSPRYKVTKRGQDVTLRCDPISSHATLYWYQQALGQGPEFLTYFNYEAQPDKSGLPSDRFSAERPEGSISTLTIQRTEQRDSAMYRCASSSNGLSGTQYFGPGTRLLVL.

This clonotype came up a few times. This chain links TRBV11-1 with TRBJ2-1; D possibly matches TRBD1 or TRBD2 (5 bases each). V was clipped by 2 bases and J by 11 bases, with 16 bases between them. The CDR3 loop spans 14 amino acids. Germline V gene sequence: CDR1 SGHAT, CDR2 FQDESV (reference sequence). The CDR3 DNA follows: TGTGCCAGCAGCTTAAATGGGGACCGAAATAAGCAGTTCTTC. Its protein is CASSLNGDRNKQFF.

The chain combines TRBV12-3 or TRBV12-4 with TRBJ1-2, with 7 nucleotides matching TRBD1. Trimming removed 5 bases from V and 0 bases from J; junction bases left unmatched: 12. The length of the CDR3 is 17 residues. The CDR3 region is CASSRQGRIRSNYGYTF. The DNA of the CDR3 is TGTGCCAGCAGTAGACAGGGCAGGATTCGTTCTAACTATGGCTACACCTTC.

In its sample, this clonotype was seen many times. J is TRBJ2-4 and V is TRBV20-1; the D gene is possibly TRBD1 (6 bases). Between the trimmed V and J ends, which lost 2 bases and 5 bases, there was a span of 22 bases. CDR1 DFQATT and CDR2 SNEGSKA come from the germline V gene (reference sequence). The CDR3 runs to 17 residues. The CDR3: CSARSSPGGALQNIQYF. CDR3 coding DNA: TGCAGTGCTAGATCCTCACCTGGGGGCGCGTTACAAAACATTCAGTACTTC.

This clonotype has at least ten counts. The chain carries TRBV6-2 or TRBV6-3 and TRBJ2-1, with D unresolved. The CDR3 contains 14 residues. Germline V gene data show CDR1 as MNHEY and CDR2 as SVGEGT. V was clipped by 4 bases and J by 4 bases, with 11 bases between them. The CDR3 spells CASSSRKSYNEQFF. In DNA form, the CDR3 reads TGTGCCAGCAGTTCTAGGAAGTCGTACAATGAGCAGTTCTTC.

This clonotype was seen at least ten times. The chain carries TRBV4-2 and TRBJ1-4, with 7 bases fitting TRBD1. The germline gives CDR1 LGHNA, CDR2 YNFKEQ. The trim removed 0 bases at V and 3 bases at J, leaving 7 bases unmatched. CDR3 length equals 17 residues. This chain's CDR3 is CASSQDKAGQSNEKLFF. In DNA, the CDR3 is TGTGCCAGCAGCCAAGATAAGGCGGGACAGTCTAATGAAAAACTGTTTTTT.

J is TRBJ2-1 and V is TRBV6-5; TRBD1 agrees at 9 bases. The junction had 2 bases not matched to a gene; V was cut back by 2 bases and J by 6 bases. Germline assignment: CDR1 MNHEY and CDR2 SVGAGI. The CDR3 spans 14 residues. The CDR3 nucleotides are TGTGCCAGCAGTTACGGGACAGGGTTCAATGAGCAGTTCTTC. Translating gives CASSYGTGFNEQFF.

The rearrangement uses TRBV28 and TRBJ1-5; D remains unclear. Germline V CDR1 and CDR2: MDHEN, SYDVKM. The V gene lost 6 bases and the J gene lost 0 bases, with 9 bases spanning the gap. This CDR3 contains 14 residues. CDR3 nucleotide sequence: TGTGCCAGCAGCCTCGGATTTAGCAATCAGCCCCAGCATTTT. This gives the protein CASSLGFSNQPQHF. The whole variable domain, filled in from reference TRBV28 and TRBJ1-5, reads DVKVTQSSRYLVKRTGEKVFLECVQDMDHENMFWYRQDPGLGLRLIYFSYDVKMKEKGDIPEGYSVSREKKERFSLILESASTNQTSMYLCASSLGFSNQPQHFGDGTRLSIL.

The CDR3 coding sequence is TGTGCCAGCAGCACGAGCGGGGGGCGATCTAGCACAGATACGCAGTATTTT. It encodes CASSTSGGRSSTDTQYF. J is TRBJ2-3 and V is TRBV9, with 9 bases aligning to TRBD2. CDR3 size: 17 residues. V gave up 4 bases and J gave up 0 bases; unmatched junction bases: 9. Germline values: CDR1 SGDLS, CDR2 YYNGEE.

This chain's CDR3 is CASSQDGTLNSPLHF. CDR3 in DNA: TGCGCCAGCAGCCAAGACGGGACATTAAATTCACCCCTCCACTTT. The rearrangement joins TRBV4-3 to TRBJ1-6; TRBD1 might be the D (6 bases). The V and J ends lost 0 bases and 7 bases respectively, with 10 bases between them. The CDR3 has 15 amino acids. Germline assignment: CDR1 LGHNA and CDR2 YSLEER.

This clonotype has at least ten counts. V and J are TRBV7-9 and TRBJ2-5; D not certain. Germline V gene data show CDR1 as SEHNR and CDR2 as FQNEAQ (reference sequence). With 1 base removed from V and 4 bases from J, the gap between germline ends came to 7 bases. This CDR3 contains 13 residues. The CDR3 sequence: CASSLGLRETQYF. In DNA, the CDR3 is TGTGCCAGCAGCTTAGGCCTCCGAGAGACCCAGTACTTC. Complete variable domain (other parts from reference TRBV7-9 and TRBJ2-5): DTGVSQNPRHKITKRGQNVTFRCDPISEHNRLYWYRQTLGQGPEFLTYFQNEAQLEKSRLLSDRFSAERPKGSFSTLEIQRTEQGDSAMYLCASSLGLRETQYFGPGTRLLVL.

This clonotype was detected only a few times. The chain links TRBV7-3 to TRBJ2-1; 8 bases are shared with TRBD2. Germline V gene sequence: CDR1 SGHTA, CDR2 FQGTGA. The trim removed 5 bases at V and 0 bases at J, leaving 6 bases unmatched. The CDR3 runs 16 residues. The CDR3 loop is CASSRRGDSSYNEQFF. As DNA, the CDR3 is TGTGCCAGCAGCCGGCGGGGGGATAGCTCCTACAATGAGCAGTTCTTC.

In this sample, this clonotype turned up a few times. The genes are TRBV7-2 and TRBJ1-4; D is uncertain. The germline V and J ends were trimmed by 5 bases and 4 bases, with 8 bases remaining between them. Germline assignment: CDR1 SGHTA and CDR2 FQGNSA. The CDR3 extends over 13 amino acids. The CDR3 loop reads CASSPNYNEKLFF. CDR3 nucleotide sequence: TGTGCCAGCAGCCCGAACTATAATGAAAAACTGTTTTTT.